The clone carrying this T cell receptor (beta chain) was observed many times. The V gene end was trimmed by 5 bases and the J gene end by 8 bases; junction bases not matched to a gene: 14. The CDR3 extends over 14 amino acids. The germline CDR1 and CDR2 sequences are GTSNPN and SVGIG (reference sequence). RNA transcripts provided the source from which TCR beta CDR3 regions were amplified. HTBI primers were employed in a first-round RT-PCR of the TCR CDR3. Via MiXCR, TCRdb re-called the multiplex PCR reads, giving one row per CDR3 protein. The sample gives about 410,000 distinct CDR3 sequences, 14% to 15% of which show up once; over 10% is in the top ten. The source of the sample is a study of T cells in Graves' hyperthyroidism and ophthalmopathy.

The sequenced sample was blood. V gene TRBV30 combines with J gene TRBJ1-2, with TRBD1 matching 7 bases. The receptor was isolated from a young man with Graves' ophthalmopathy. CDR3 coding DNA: TGTGCCTGGGGAGCACTGGACAGGACGGGAGGCTACACCTTC. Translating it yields CAWGALDRTGGYTF.